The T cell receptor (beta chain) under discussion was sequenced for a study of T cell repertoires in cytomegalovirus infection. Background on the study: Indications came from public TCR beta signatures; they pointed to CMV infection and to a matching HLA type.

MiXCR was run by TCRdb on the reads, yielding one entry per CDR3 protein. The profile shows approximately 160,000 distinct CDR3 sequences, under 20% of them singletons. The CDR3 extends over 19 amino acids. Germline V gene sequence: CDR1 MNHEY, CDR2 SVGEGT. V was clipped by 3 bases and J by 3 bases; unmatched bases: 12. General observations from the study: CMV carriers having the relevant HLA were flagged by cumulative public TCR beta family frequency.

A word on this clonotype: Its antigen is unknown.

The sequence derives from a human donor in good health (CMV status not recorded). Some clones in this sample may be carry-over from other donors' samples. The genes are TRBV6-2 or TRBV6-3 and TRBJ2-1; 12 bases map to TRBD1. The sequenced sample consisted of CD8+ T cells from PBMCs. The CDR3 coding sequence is TGTGCCAGCAGTTATGACGGGACAGGGGGCAAATTTCGCTACAATGAGCAGTTCTTC. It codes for CASSYDGTGGKFRYNEQFF.